This TCR beta chain came from a study of regulatory T cells in long-lasting Graves disease. This clonotype has at least ten counts. Specified time point: newly diagnosed GD, antithyroid drugs for less than 3 months. Generation of the TCR library employed RNA extracted from PBMCs. The TCR beta library used iRepertoire HTBI primers with Arm-PCR amplification of CDR3. MiXCR was run by TCRdb on the multiplex PCR reads, yielding one entry per CDR3 protein. This table has roughly 420,000 distinct CDR3 sequences, 16% appearing once. This CDR3 comprises 16 residues. Germline V gene sequence: CDR1 GTSNPN, CDR2 SVGIG (reference sequence). V lost 2 bases, J lost 5 bases, and 18 bases lay in between. The sample was also reused in another study, on T cells in Graves' hyperthyroidism and ophthalmopathy.

The source of this sequence is a young woman with Graves disease. Sequencing was performed on peripheral blood mononuclear cells (PBMCs), taken at new diagnosis, from a patient treated with antithyroid drugs. The gene calls are TRBV30 and TRBJ1-4, with a possible D match to TRBD1 (6 bases). CDR3 residues: CAWSPTGAQENEKLFF. For the CDR3, the DNA is TGTGCCTGGAGTCCAACGGGGGCGCAGGAGAATGAAAAACTGTTTTTT. Together with reference TRBV30 and TRBJ1-4, the CDR3 gives the full variable domain: SQTIHQWPATLVQPVGSPLSLECTVEGTSNPNLYWYRQAAGRGLQLLFYSVGIGQISSEVPQNLSASRPQDRQFILSSKKLLLSDSGFYLCAWSPTGAQENEKLFFGSGTQLSVL.